This T cell receptor beta chain stems from a study of long-term antiretroviral therapy in people with HIV. Study overall: The immediate-ART recommendation dates to 2015, and the earliest samples predate it by about a decade. Study-wide results and limits: Repertoires from HIV showed CDR3 length ranges narrower than those of controls.

With survey level as its setting, the immunoSEQ assay was v3.0. Per-sample sequencing targets were about 40,000-55,000 T-cell genomes. TCRdb's copy holds only in-frame clones and misses some; the assay was immunoSEQ multiplex PCR. The profile covers 30,000 to 35,000 clones, with over 70% appearing a single time and 7.5% to 9.5% taken by the ten largest. The CDR3 spans 15 residues. The trim removed 3 bases at V and 4 bases at J, leaving 4 bases unmatched. The germline V gene has CDR1 LNHDA and CDR2 SQIVND (reference sequence). A note on this clone: Its matching antigen is unknown.

This TCR derives from a woman in her forties or fifties with HIV. V gene TRBV19 combines with J gene TRBJ1-5, with 9 bases identical to TRBD1. This sample comprised unsorted PBMCs, obtained 3.1 years after starting antiretroviral therapy. The CDR3 spells CASSILDRGNQPQHF. CDR3 DNA: TGTGCCAGTAGTATCTTGGACAGGGGAAATCAGCCCCAGCATTTT.